The 26 T cell receptor beta chains given below trace back to one sample, sequenced in a study of OX40 agonist ivuxolimab in advanced cancers. Here immunoSEQ multiplex PCR was the method, and the copy in TCRdb shows in-frame clones only, minus some. The profile shows approximately 86,000 clones, approximately 91% of them singletons. This sample comprised CD4+ or CD8+ T cells sorted from blood, obtained in a trial of the OX40 agonist ivuxolimab. The receptors shown here come from an adult with an advanced solid tumor such as melanoma, head and neck, liver or kidney cancer.

V gene TRBV9 combines with J gene TRBJ2-5, with D possibly being TRBD2 (6 bases). The CDR3 runs 14 residues. The germline gives CDR1 SGDLS, CDR2 YYNGEE. With 0 bases removed from V and 5 bases from J, the gap between germline ends came to 11 bases. CDR3 sequence (DNA): TGTGCCAGCAGCGTAGCGGCGGGGAGGGAGACCCAGTACTTC. Its protein product is CASSVAAGRETQYF.

This chain joins TRBV19 and TRBJ2-3; D is ambiguous. This CDR3 comprises 15 residues. The germline V gene encodes CDR1 LNHDA and CDR2 SQIVND (reference sequence). Trimming removed 1 base at V and 6 bases at J, with 14 bases between. The CDR3 protein is CASSIGGRARDTQYF. The CDR3, as DNA: TGTGCCAGTAGTATAGGTGGGCGAGCTCGGGATACGCAGTATTTT.

The CDR3 nucleotides are TGTGCCAGCAGCTTAGAACCAGCGGGAGTAGCCAAAAACATTCAGTACTTC. Its translation is CASSLEPAGVAKNIQYF. V and J are TRBV7-2 and TRBJ2-4, with 8 bases fitting TRBD2. The CDR3 sequence is 17 residues long. Germline V CDR1 and CDR2: SGHTA, FQGNSA. V shed 1 base, J shed 0 bases, and the junction held 5 bases outside the gene matches.

The chain employs TRBV28 and TRBJ2-3, with D perhaps matching TRBD1 (5 bases). This CDR3 contains 15 residues. Germline V CDR1 and CDR2: MDHEN, SYDVKM. V shed 7 bases and J shed 1 base, with 15 bases lying between them. Written as DNA, the CDR3 is TGTGCCAGCACTCAACTACCACAGGGCACAGATACGCAGTATTTT. This gives the protein CASTQLPQGTDTQYF.

The V and J genes are TRBV6-1 and TRBJ2-4, with 11 positions matching TRBD1. Per the germline V gene, CDR1 is MNHNS and CDR2 is SASEGT. The CDR3 consists of 15 residues. Trimming removed 8 bases from V and 3 bases from J; junction bases left unmatched: 6. The DNA for the CDR3 is TGTGCCAGCCGGGACAGGGGGTCGGACAAAAACATTCAGTACTTC. This gives the protein CASRDRGSDKNIQYF.

The chain couples TRBV5-1 to TRBJ2-5; D ambiguous. This CDR3 spans 16 amino acids. The V end was cut by 3 bases, the J end by 4 bases, with 19 bases between. Per the germline V gene, CDR1 is SGHRS and CDR2 is YFSETQ. In nucleotides, the CDR3 is TGCGCCAGCAGCTCACGATCGGGTAGTGCCGCAGAGACCCAGTACTTC. It specifies CASSSRSGSAAETQYF.

This rearrangement joins TRBV6-5 to TRBJ2-4; 7 bases map to TRBD1. This CDR3 comprises 15 residues. Germline V gene lookup returns CDR1 MNHEY and CDR2 SVGAGI. V shed 6 bases, J shed 1 base, and the junction held 6 bases outside the gene matches. In DNA, the CDR3 is TGTGCCAGCAGGGACAGGCCGGGGGCCAAAAACATTCAGTACTTC. It is translated as CASRDRPGAKNIQYF.

J is TRBJ2-7 and V is TRBV29-1; the match to TRBD1 covers 8 bases. Germline values: CDR1 SQVTM, CDR2 ANQGSEA. V shed 4 bases and J 3 bases; nucleotides not matched to a gene: 2. The CDR3 is 12 residues long. CDR3 nucleotides: TGCAGCGTTGTTACAGGGGGCTACGAGCAGTACTTC. As protein: CSVVTGGYEQYF.

The chain links TRBV29-1 to TRBJ2-7; 12 positions match TRBD1. Germline values: CDR1 SQVTM, CDR2 ANQGSEA. V dropped 6 bases and J dropped 2; count of bases not matched to a gene: 2. The CDR3 consists of 13 residues. The CDR3 region is CSVRDRGPYEQYF. In DNA, the CDR3 is TGCAGCGTACGGGACAGGGGGCCCTACGAGCAGTACTTC.

The table lists this clone with a few counts. The CDR3 protein is CATGQQNTGELFF. The DNA of the CDR3 is TGTGCCACGGGACAGCAGAACACCGGGGAGCTGTTTTTT. The chain links TRBV19 to TRBJ2-2; 7 bases agree with TRBD1. With V trimmed by 10 bases and J by 1 base, 3 bases remained unmatched. The CDR3 spans 13 residues. CDR1 and CDR2 from the germline V gene are LNHDA and SQIVND (reference sequence). The entire variable domain, with the rest obtained from reference TRBV19 and TRBJ2-2, is as follows: DGGITQSPKYLFRKEGQNVTLSCEQNLNHDAMYWYRQDPGQGLRLIYYSQIVNDFQKGDIAEGYSVSREKKESFPLTVTSAQKNPTAFYLCATGQQNTGELFFGEGSRLTVL.

The V call is TRBV9, the J call TRBJ2-3; 8 bases line up with TRBD1. J lost 2 bases, V lost 2 bases, and 4 bases had no gene match. Germline V gene lookup returns CDR1 SGDLS and CDR2 YYNGEE. This CDR3 is built from 15 residues. CDR3 loop: CASSVRDRNTDTQYF. The CDR3 DNA reads as TGTGCCAGCAGCGTCCGGGACAGGAACACAGATACGCAGTATTTT. The full variable domain, with the rest looked up from reference TRBV9 and TRBJ2-3, is DSGVTQTPKHLITATGQRVTLRCSPRSGDLSVYWYQQSLDQGLQFLIQYYNGEERAKGNILERFSAQQFPDLHSELNLSSLELGDSALYFCASSVRDRNTDTQYFGPGTRLTVL.

The chain couples TRBV4-1 to TRBJ2-1, with D unresolved. The CDR3 consists of 15 residues. Looked up from germline, CDR1 is MGHRA and CDR2 is YSYEKL. V was pared by 3 bases and J by 4 bases, with 13 bases between. The CDR3 spells CASSHYEENYNEQFF. The CDR3 DNA reads TGCGCCAGCAGCCATTATGAAGAAAATTACAATGAGCAGTTCTTC.

Only one count was recorded for this clone. This chain joins TRBV7-8 and TRBJ2-2; 9 bases line up with TRBD1. Unmatched junction bases numbered 2, after V lost 4 bases and J lost 2 bases. Per germline, CDR1 SGHVS and CDR2 FQNEAQ. This CDR3 contains 15 residues. The CDR3 DNA sequence: TGTGCCAGCAGCTCACAGGGGGCCAACACCGGGGAGCTGTTTTTT. Its translation is CASSSQGANTGELFF.

The chain employs TRBV7-8 and TRBJ2-7; 10 nucleotides align to TRBD1. This CDR3 region has 16 residues. From germline, CDR1 is SGHVS and CDR2 FQNEAQ. After removal of 0 bases from V and 4 bases from J, the junction contained 6 bases not matched to a gene. For the CDR3, the DNA is TGTGCCAGCAGCTTAGCCGTTAGACAGGGGGCTTACGAGCAGTACTTC. Translating gives CASSLAVRQGAYEQYF.

This clone has just one count. The chain has TRBV7-7 and TRBJ2-1, with 8 bases aligning to TRBD2. The CDR3 runs to 16 residues. V dropped 1 base and J dropped 2; count of bases not matched to a gene: 4. Germline lookup yields CDR1 SSHAT and CDR2 FNYEAQ (reference sequence). The CDR3 region is CASSLEPGGPYNEQFF. Here the CDR3 DNA reads TGTGCCAGCAGCTTAGAGCCGGGAGGGCCCTACAATGAGCAGTTCTTC.

In regard to this clone: At one end, the junction sequence differs from germline, possibly due to a read error. The gene calls are TRBV30 and TRBJ2-4; no definite D call. Germline V CDR1 and CDR2: GTSNPN, SVGIG (reference sequence). This CDR3 has 11 amino acids. CDR3 sequence reads: CAWSVGQTLRF. Here the CDR3 DNA reads TGTGCCTGGAGTGTAGGGCAGACCTTAAGGTTC.

This chain joins TRBV18 and TRBJ2-7; 7 bases fit TRBD2. Germline V lookup: CDR1 KGHSH, CDR2 LQKENI. The CDR3 has 13 residues. V shed 3 bases, J shed 4 bases, and the junction held 3 bases outside the gene matches. Here the CDR3 reads CASSPSGLYEQYF. The CDR3 region has the DNA TGTGCCAGCTCACCTAGCGGGCTATACGAGCAGTACTTC.

The chain couples TRBV7-9 to TRBJ2-2; TRBD2 matches 10 bases. The germline gives CDR1 SEHNR, CDR2 FQNEAQ (reference sequence). Germline trimming cut 5 bases from V and 2 bases from J; bases unmatched to any gene: 2. The CDR3 covers 15 residues. CDR3 sequence reads: CASSQLAGNTGELFF. For the CDR3, the DNA is TGTGCCAGCAGCCAACTAGCGGGAAACACCGGGGAGCTGTTTTTT.

The chain links TRBV28 to TRBJ2-7, with D hard to call. The CDR3 loop spans 13 amino acids. Germline CDR1 MDHEN, CDR2 SYDVKM. With 1 base removed from V and 3 bases from J, the gap between germline ends came to 7 bases. The CDR3 nucleotides are TGTGCCAGCAGTTTATCAAACAGCTACGAGCAGTACTTC. Encoded protein: CASSLSNSYEQYF.

The V and J genes are TRBV20-1 and TRBJ2-3; D is unclear. The CDR3 extends over 10 amino acids. CDR1 DFQATT and CDR2 SNEGSKA come from the germline V gene (reference sequence). Trimming pared 5 bases from V and 7 bases from J, leaving 7 bases between. The CDR3: CSAVRNTQYF. CDR3 DNA sequence: TGCAGTGCTGTACGCAATACGCAGTATTTT.

CDR3 sequence (DNA): TGCGCCAGCAGCCAGGGTCTAGCGGGAGGGAACACCGGGGAGCTGTTTTTT. Protein: CASSQGLAGGNTGELFF. This chain joins TRBV4-3 and TRBJ2-2, with 11 positions matching TRBD2. Germline-derived CDR1 and CDR2 are LGHNA and YSLEER. This CDR3 comprises 17 residues. V lost 3 bases and J lost 1; bases outside the gene matches: 4.

This clone was seen a few times. The chain couples TRBV4-1 to TRBJ1-1; no clear D. The germline V gene has CDR1 MGHRA and CDR2 YSYEKL. CDR3 length equals 14 residues. V lost 4 bases and J 0 bases, leaving 9 bases between the germline ends. CDR3 DNA sequence: TGCGCCAGCAGCCCGTATGCCCTGAACACTGAAGCTTTCTTT. It yields the protein CASSPYALNTEAFF.

This chain joins TRBV7-8 and TRBJ2-1; 9 bases agree with TRBD2. J gave up 2 bases and V 4 bases, and 3 bases lay outside the gene matches. In germline, CDR1 is SGHVS, CDR2 FQNEAQ. The CDR3 is 15 residues long. The CDR3 loop is CASSSLAGAYNEQFF. The CDR3 coding sequence is TGTGCCAGCAGCTCATTAGCGGGGGCCTACAATGAGCAGTTCTTC.

The chain is built from TRBV30 and TRBJ2-7; the match to TRBD1 covers 9 bases. CDR3 size: 12 residues. The trim removed 2 bases at V and 9 bases at J, leaving 5 bases unmatched. The germline gives CDR1 GTSNPN, CDR2 SVGIG (reference sequence). CDR3 in DNA: TGTGCCTGGAGTAGACAGGGGGGACCGCAGTACTTC. Translation gives CAWSRQGGPQYF.

Here the CDR3 reads CASSRGQEYEQYF. The CDR3 DNA reads as TGTGCCAGCAGTCGGGGACAGGAGTACGAGCAGTACTTC. The rearrangement uses TRBV6-6 and TRBJ2-7; 8 nucleotides align to TRBD1. V dropped 5 bases and J dropped 4; count of bases not matched to a gene: 4. Germline lookup yields CDR1 MNHNY and CDR2 SVGAGI (reference sequence). This CDR3 spans 13 amino acids.

V usage is TRBV7-2 and J usage is TRBJ2-4, with D maybe TRBD2 (6 bases). The germline CDR1 and CDR2 sequences are SGHTA and FQGNSA. Between the trimmed V and J ends, which lost 1 base and 5 bases, there was a span of 15 bases. The CDR3 spans 16 residues. The CDR3 coding sequence is TGTGCCAGCAGCTTAGGGCCGGGAGTGGGCCAAAACATTCAGTACTTC. It translates to CASSLGPGVGQNIQYF.